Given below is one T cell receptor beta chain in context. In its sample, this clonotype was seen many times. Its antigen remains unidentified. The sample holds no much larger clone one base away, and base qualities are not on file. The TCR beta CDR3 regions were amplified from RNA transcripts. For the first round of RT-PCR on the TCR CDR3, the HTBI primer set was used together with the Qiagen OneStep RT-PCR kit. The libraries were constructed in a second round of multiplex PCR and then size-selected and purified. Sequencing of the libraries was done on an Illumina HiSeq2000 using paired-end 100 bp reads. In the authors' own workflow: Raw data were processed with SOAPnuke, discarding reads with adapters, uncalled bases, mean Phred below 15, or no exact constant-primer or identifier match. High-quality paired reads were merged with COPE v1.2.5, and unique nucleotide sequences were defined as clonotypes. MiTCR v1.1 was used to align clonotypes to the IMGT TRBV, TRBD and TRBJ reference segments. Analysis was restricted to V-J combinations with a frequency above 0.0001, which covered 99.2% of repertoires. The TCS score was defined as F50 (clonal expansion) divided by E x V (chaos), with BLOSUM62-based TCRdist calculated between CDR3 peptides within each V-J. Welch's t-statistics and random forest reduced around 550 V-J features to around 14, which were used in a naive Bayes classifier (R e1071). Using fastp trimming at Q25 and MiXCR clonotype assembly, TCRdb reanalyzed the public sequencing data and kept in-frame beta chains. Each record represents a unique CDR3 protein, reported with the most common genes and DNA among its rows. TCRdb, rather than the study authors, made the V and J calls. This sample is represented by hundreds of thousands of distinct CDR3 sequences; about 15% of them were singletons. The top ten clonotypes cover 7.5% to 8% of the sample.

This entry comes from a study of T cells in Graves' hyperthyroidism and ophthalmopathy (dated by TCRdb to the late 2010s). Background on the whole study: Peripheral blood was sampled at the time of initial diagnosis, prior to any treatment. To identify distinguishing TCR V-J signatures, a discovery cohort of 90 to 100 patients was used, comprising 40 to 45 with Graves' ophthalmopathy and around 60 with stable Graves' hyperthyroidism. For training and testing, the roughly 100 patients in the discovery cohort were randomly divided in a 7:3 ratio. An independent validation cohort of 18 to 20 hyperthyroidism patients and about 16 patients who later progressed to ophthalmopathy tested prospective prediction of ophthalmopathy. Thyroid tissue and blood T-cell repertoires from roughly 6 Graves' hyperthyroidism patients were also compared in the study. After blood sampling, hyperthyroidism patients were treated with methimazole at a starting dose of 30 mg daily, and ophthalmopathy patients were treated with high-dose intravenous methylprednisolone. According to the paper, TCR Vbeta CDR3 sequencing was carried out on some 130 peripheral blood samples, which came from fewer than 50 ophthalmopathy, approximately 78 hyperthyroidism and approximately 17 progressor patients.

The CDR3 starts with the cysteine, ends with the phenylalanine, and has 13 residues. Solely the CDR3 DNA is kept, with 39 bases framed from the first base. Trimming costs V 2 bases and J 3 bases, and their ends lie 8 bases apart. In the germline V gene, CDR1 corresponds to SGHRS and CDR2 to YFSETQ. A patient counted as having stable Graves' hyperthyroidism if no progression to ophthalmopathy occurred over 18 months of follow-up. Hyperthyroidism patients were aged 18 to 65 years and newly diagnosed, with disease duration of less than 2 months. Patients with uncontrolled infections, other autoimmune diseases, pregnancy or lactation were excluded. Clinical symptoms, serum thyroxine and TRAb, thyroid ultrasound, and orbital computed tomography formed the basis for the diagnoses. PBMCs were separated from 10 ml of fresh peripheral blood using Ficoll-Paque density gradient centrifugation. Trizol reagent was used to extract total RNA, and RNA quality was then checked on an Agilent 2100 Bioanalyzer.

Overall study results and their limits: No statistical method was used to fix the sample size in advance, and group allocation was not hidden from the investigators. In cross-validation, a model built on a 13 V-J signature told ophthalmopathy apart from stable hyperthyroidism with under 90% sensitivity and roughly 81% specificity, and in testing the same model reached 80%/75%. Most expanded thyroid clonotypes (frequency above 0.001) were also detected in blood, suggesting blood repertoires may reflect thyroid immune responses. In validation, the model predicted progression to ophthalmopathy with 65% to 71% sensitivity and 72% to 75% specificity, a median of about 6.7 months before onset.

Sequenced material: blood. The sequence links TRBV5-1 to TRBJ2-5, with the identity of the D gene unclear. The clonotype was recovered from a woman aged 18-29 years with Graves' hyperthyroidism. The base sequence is TGCGCCAGCAGCTTTGCTGGAGAAGAGACCCAGTACTTC. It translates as CASSFAGEETQYF.